This TCR beta chain was obtained from a study of blood T cell repertoires in COVID-19. Profiling relied on immunoSEQ multiplex PCR, and the TCRdb table lists in-frame clones only, not all of them. The table shows roughly 260,000 clones, with 87% occurring only once. Sample: PBMCs or T cells enriched from blood (not recorded which). The sequence was obtained from a woman aged 25 to 45 with acute COVID-19.

The CDR3 protein is CSVEDPPQGLSTF. CDR3 nucleotides: TGCAGCGTTGAAGATCCACCCCAGGGATTGTCCACCTTC. This chain connects TRBV29-1 to TRBJ1-2; D might be TRBD1 (5 bases). V was shortened by 0 bases and J by 13 bases, with 18 bases between the two germline ends. Germline lookup yields CDR1 SQVTM and CDR2 ANQGSEA. The CDR3 consists of 13 residues.